The TCR beta chain described here comes from a study of monozygotic twins with inflammatory bowel disease. TCRdb reprocessed the 5' RACE reads and reports one entry per CDR3 protein, with no DNA. The sample has just over 300,000 distinct CDR3 sequences. The CDR3 runs to 15 residues. From germline, CDR1 is MNHNS and CDR2 SASEGT. The sample was blood. The clonotype was recovered from a human donor with ulcerative colitis or Crohn's disease, or a healthy co-twin of an affected twin (not recorded which). This chain connects TRBV6-1 to TRBJ1-2; TCRdb reports TRBD1, a call that lacks DNA to check it against. CDR3 in amino acids: CASSLTGSAFYGYTF.